This TCR beta chain comes out of a study of blood T cell repertoires in COVID-19. V was clipped by 5 bases and J by 5 bases; unmatched bases: 7. This CDR3 is built from 14 residues. Germline V CDR1 and CDR2: SGHRS, YFSETQ. TCRdb keeps only in-frame clones here, not all; method: immunoSEQ multiplex PCR. In the table there are under 200,000 clones, around nine tenths of which are singletons. The chain joins TRBV5-1 to TRBJ2-5; TRBD2 aligns across 9 bases. What was sequenced was peripheral blood. The TCR originated in a man between 45 and 60 years old with acute or convalescent COVID-19. The CDR3 region is CASSSGTSSETQYF. The CDR3 region has the DNA TGCGCCAGCAGTTCCGGGACTAGCAGTGAGACCCAGTACTTC.